The clone carrying this TCR beta chain was seen a handful of times. Its antigen is unidentified. The record originates from a study of T cells after yellow fever vaccination. Points from the study as a whole: A secondary response was less intense yet reached its peak sooner, at day 5 versus 15. There was a possibility that FACS-sorted repertoires contained abundant clonotypes contaminating from the bulk population. The CD4 compartment and the CD8 compartment contained a small share of clonotypes in common.

Each CDR3 protein gets one entry after TCRdb re-called the 5' RACE reads with MiXCR. Among 250,000 to 400,000 distinct CDR3 sequences, approximately 4% were seen once, and the ten largest hold approximately 23%. Per germline, CDR1 MNHEY and CDR2 SMNVEV (reference sequence). Trimming removed 5 bases from V and 1 base from J, with 12 bases in between. The CDR3 is 14 residues long. Sequencing was performed on PBMCs, taken 5 days after the yellow fever booster vaccination. The clonotype comes from a man between 18 and 35 years old who received the YFV17D yellow fever vaccine. The chain links TRBV27 to TRBJ2-7; weak D call: TRBD1 (5 bases). CDR3 sequence: CASSPTQGSYEQYF. CDR3 in DNA: TGTGCCAGCAGTCCAACGCAGGGTTCCTACGAGCAGTACTTC.